This T cell receptor beta chain was identified during a study of CD8+ T cells in alopecia areata. Study information: Patients in the treated group were given tofacitinib by mouth, 5 to 10 mg twice a day. The study, taken as a whole, reports: Greater clonality was observed in lesional scalp samples, especially alopecia totalis/universalis, versus normal scalp. Sequences from scalp samples also cover resident alphabeta T cells of normal skin.

There are 14 residues in the CDR3. V shed 3 bases and J shed 0 bases, with 8 bases lying between them. Germline CDR1 SQVTM, CDR2 ANQGSEA. RNA, once extracted, was reverse transcribed into cDNA for use as the sequencing template. Measured with immunoSEQ multiplex PCR; TCRdb has only the in-frame clones, and not every one. Among roughly 46,000 clones, about two thirds were seen once, and the ten largest hold about a fifth. A note on this clone: The antigen remains unidentified.

The treatment: oral pan-JAK inhibitor, 5-10 mg twice daily. The sequence derives from a human donor with alopecia areata. Specimen: CD8+ T cells sorted from blood, collected at week 4, from a patient treated with tofacitinib. V gene TRBV29-1 combines with J gene TRBJ2-2; tentative D call: TRBD1 (5 bases). The CDR3 DNA reads TGCAGCGTTGATGGCAGGGCGAACACCGGGGAGCTGTTTTTT. It encodes CSVDGRANTGELFF.